This T cell receptor beta chain is from a study of cytomegalovirus exposure and HLA in healthy donors. Study-wide background: The same platform used for the approximately 670 first-cohort repertoires was also used for the 130 or so validation repertoires, as a later analysis reported.

The table came from immunoSEQ multiplex PCR; TCRdb's copy has only in-frame clones and leaves some out. The sample has over 130,000 clones, 70% to 90% seen once. This clone came up a few times. In germline, CDR1 is MNHEY, CDR2 SVGAGI. The CDR3 runs 14 residues. The V gene lost 5 bases and the J gene lost 6 bases, with 16 bases spanning the gap. This chain uses TRBV6-5 with TRBJ1-2, with a possible D match to TRBD1 (6 bases). The clonotype comes from a man aged 18 to 30 in good health and CMV-seropositive. Sequenced sample: PBMCs. Written as DNA, the CDR3 is TGTGCCAGCAGTACCGGGACAACAAGGGATGGCTACACCTTC. It codes for CASSTGTTRDGYTF.